This T cell receptor (beta chain) was identified in a study of cytomegalovirus exposure and HLA in healthy donors. Study details: There were a few hundred genotyped donors. Of these, about 81% fell in the genetic ancestry cluster associated with self-reported Caucasian donors.

Germline CDR1 is KGHSH and CDR2 is LQKENI. J was trimmed by 5 bases and V by 0 bases; bases with no gene match: 5. The CDR3 extends over 15 amino acids. This clone was found a few times. What it binds is not known. Study-wide points: Common viral pathogens seemed, in a later analysis, to connect with several of the most significant clusters. Researchers catalogued under 200 TCR beta chains as cytomegalovirus-associated. On later analysis, the bulk of CMV-associated TCR beta chains appeared to be HLA-restricted.

Use of 60 Vbeta and 13 Jbeta primers characterized the PCR. Libraries were prepared by immunoSEQ multiplex PCR; TCRdb keeps only in-frame clonotypes and omits some of them. The data hold 110,000 or so clones, with roughly 72% observed a single time. The sequencing sample was made of PBMCs. The V and J genes are TRBV18 and TRBJ1-1; TRBD1 agrees at 8 bases. This clonotype originated in a woman aged 50 to 60 in good health and CMV-seropositive. CDR3 coding DNA: TGTGCCAGCTCACCACCGGTAACAGGGGGGACTGAAGCTTTCTTT. It specifies CASSPPVTGGTEAFF.